These 20 T cell receptor beta chains were sequenced from one sample in a study of cytomegalovirus exposure and HLA in healthy donors. Produced via immunoSEQ multiplex PCR; TCRdb's table is partial and in-frame only. The table includes under 250,000 clones, approximately 87% detected once. The sequenced sample was PBMCs. Source of these receptors: a man between 18 and 35 years old in good health and CMV-seronegative.

The V and J genes are TRBV6-5 and TRBJ2-5; TRBD2 matches 13 bases. The V gene end was trimmed by 6 bases and the J gene end by 4 bases; junction bases not matched to a gene: 2. In germline, CDR1 is MNHEY, CDR2 SVGAGI. The CDR3 has 14 residues. The DNA of the CDR3 is TGTGCCAGCAGAGGACTAGCGGGAGTAGAGACCCAGTACTTC. Amino acid sequence: CASRGLAGVETQYF.

The chain combines TRBV6-6 with TRBJ1-1, with TRBD1 as a possible D gene (6 bases). The CDR3 is made up of 11 amino acids. Germline V CDR1 and CDR2: MNHNY, SVGAGI (reference sequence). Trimming took off 6 bases at V and 11 bases at J, with 13 bases between the two ends. CDR3 residues: CASRTGTSAFF. The DNA of the CDR3 is TGTGCCAGCAGAACCGGGACATCGGCTTTCTTT.

The chain combines TRBV9 with TRBJ2-3, with TRBD1 matching over 8 bases. CDR3 length: 15 amino acids. Germline trimming cut 0 bases from V and 2 bases from J; bases unmatched to any gene: 2. The V gene's germline CDR1 is SGDLS and CDR2 YYNGEE. The CDR3 sequence is CASSVGTGYTDTQYF. For the CDR3, the DNA is TGTGCCAGCAGCGTAGGGACAGGGTACACAGATACGCAGTATTTT.

This sequence joins TRBV4-3 and TRBJ2-7, with 7 positions matching TRBD2. CDR3 length equals 16 residues. V shed 3 bases and J 5 bases; nucleotides not matched to a gene: 13. The germline gives CDR1 LGHNA, CDR2 YSLEER. The CDR3 loop reads CASSQVGGGSIHEQYF. CDR3 coding DNA: TGCGCCAGCAGCCAGGTTGGTGGCGGGAGTATCCACGAGCAGTACTTC.

The rearrangement joins TRBV7-6 to TRBJ2-7, with D possibly matching TRBD2 (5 bases). This CDR3 region has 15 residues. Germline values: CDR1 SGHVS, CDR2 FNYEAQ. Trimming stripped 7 bases from V and 2 bases from J, with 18 bases between. The CDR3 bases are TGTGCCAGCACCCCTCGTTCGGGAATTCCCTACGAGCAGTACTTC. This codes for CASTPRSGIPYEQYF.

The chain links TRBV25-1 to TRBJ2-2; 7 bases match TRBD1. Germline V gene data show CDR1 as MGHDK and CDR2 as SYGVNS. The CDR3 is made up of 13 amino acids. The ends lost 8 bases at V and 2 bases at J; junction bases unmatched: 2. In DNA form, the CDR3 reads TGTGCCAGCCGGACAGGAAACACCGGGGAGCTGTTTTTT. This sequence encodes CASRTGNTGELFF.

The gene calls are TRBV11-3 and TRBJ2-1, with a tentative D call TRBD2 (6 bases). The CDR3 spans 16 residues. V lost 5 bases and J lost 0, with 14 bases in between. Looked up from germline, CDR1 is SGHNT and CDR2 is YENEEA. The CDR3 sequence: CASSPRGKSSYNEQFF. CDR3 nucleotides: TGTGCCAGCAGCCCCCGGGGGAAAAGCTCCTACAATGAGCAGTTCTTC.

The chain combines TRBV5-1 with TRBJ2-7; D perhaps matches TRBD1 (8 bases). CDR3 size: 14 residues. CDR1 is SGHRS and CDR2 is YFSETQ in the germline V gene. Trimming pared 3 bases from V and 2 bases from J, leaving 12 bases between. CDR3 in DNA: TGCGCCAGCAGCTCGGGGGGACAGGCCTACGAGCAGTACTTC. This codes for CASSSGGQAYEQYF.

This rearrangement joins TRBV7-2 to TRBJ2-1, with 8 bases fitting TRBD1. CDR3 length: 15 amino acids. Germline CDR1 and CDR2: SGHTA and FQGNSA. J was trimmed by 2 bases and V by 6 bases; bases with no gene match: 6. CDR3 sequence (DNA): TGTGCCAGCAGACCAGACAGGGGAGCCTACAATGAGCAGTTCTTC. The encoded protein is CASRPDRGAYNEQFF. Variable domain in full (rest from reference TRBV7-2 and TRBJ2-1): GAGVSQSPSNKVTEKGKDVELRCDPISGHTALYWYRQSLGQGLEFLIYFQGNSAPDKSGLPSDRFSAERTGGSVSTLTIQRTQQEDSAVYLCASRPDRGAYNEQFFGPGTRLTVL.

This chain joins TRBV28 and TRBJ1-2; 8 nucleotides align to TRBD1. Trimming took 4 bases from V and 7 from J; bases not matched to a gene: 11. Germline loops: CDR1 MDHEN, CDR2 SYDVKM. CDR3 length equals 15 residues. This CDR3 reads CASSSPGQVGSGYTF. The CDR3 nucleotides read TGTGCCAGCAGTTCGCCGGGACAGGTGGGATCTGGCTACACCTTC.

The chain recombines TRBV7-9 with TRBJ1-2; 7 bases fit TRBD1. The V gene end was trimmed by 5 bases and the J gene end by 4 bases; junction bases not matched to a gene: 7. The CDR3 extends over 14 amino acids. Looked up from germline, CDR1 is SEHNR and CDR2 is FQNEAQ (reference sequence). DNA for the CDR3: TGTGCCAGCAGCCCGGGACAGACCAGCTATGGCTACACCTTC. Its protein product is CASSPGQTSYGYTF.

This rearrangement joins TRBV15 to TRBJ1-3, with 7 bases identical to TRBD1. J lost 5 bases, V lost 7 bases, and 5 bases had no gene match. This CDR3 has 13 amino acids. CDR1 is LNHNV, CDR2 YYDKDF, per germline (reference sequence). In DNA, the CDR3 is TGTGCCACCACGACAGGGAGTAGAAACACCATATATTTT. Translated, it gives CATTTGSRNTIYF.

The V and J genes are TRBV27 and TRBJ2-1; D is possibly TRBD1 (5 bases). Germline V lookup: CDR1 MNHEY, CDR2 SMNVEV (reference sequence). V was shortened by 3 bases and J by 7 bases, with 13 bases between the two germline ends. This CDR3 comprises 14 residues. The CDR3 nucleotides are TGTGCCAGCAGTTTTGGACCAGGGCTTAATGAGCAGTTCTTC. It specifies CASSFGPGLNEQFF.

This clone appeared once. This chain joins TRBV5-1 and TRBJ1-1; TRBD1 matches 9 bases. The CDR3 runs 15 residues. V shed 0 bases, J shed 10 bases, and the junction held 10 bases outside the gene matches. The germline gives CDR1 SGHRS, CDR2 YFSETQ. In DNA form, the CDR3 reads TGCGCCAGCAGCTTGGCCGCGACAGGGGGTCGAGCAGCTTTCTTT. As protein: CASSLAATGGRAAFF.

The rearrangement joins TRBV4-3 to TRBJ1-2, with 10 bases matching TRBD1. Germline V CDR1 and CDR2: LGHNA, YSLEER. This CDR3 has 13 residues. Unmatched junction bases numbered 7, after V lost 1 base and J lost 14 bases. The CDR3 region is CASSQVGTGVRTF. The CDR3 DNA reads as TGCGCCAGCAGCCAAGTTGGGACAGGGGTTAGAACCTTC.

In regard to this clone: The same CDR3 arises from other DNA sequences in this sample as well. The chain couples TRBV27 to TRBJ2-7, with 8 bases aligning to TRBD1. J gave up 5 bases and V 2 bases, and 2 bases lay outside the gene matches. The CDR3 runs 13 residues. Germline CDR1 and CDR2: MNHEY and SMNVEV (reference sequence). The CDR3 nucleotides read TGTGCCAGCAGTTTAGGACAGGGAGACGAGCAGTACTTC. Translating it yields CASSLGQGDEQYF.

This clone was counted once. The chain employs TRBV2 and TRBJ2-3; TRBD2 aligns across 10 bases. CDR1 is SNHLY and CDR2 is FYNNEI in the germline V gene. V was pared by 5 bases and J by 6 bases, with 11 bases of the junction left unmatched. This CDR3 is 16 amino acids long. The CDR3 sequence: CASSRFQASGGDTQYF. The CDR3 coding sequence is TGTGCCAGCAGTCGGTTCCAGGCTAGCGGGGGCGATACGCAGTATTTT.

This chain uses TRBV10-3 with TRBJ2-3; 8 positions agree with TRBD2. This CDR3 region has 16 residues. Germline lookup yields CDR1 ENHRY and CDR2 SYGVKD. V was clipped by 2 bases and J by 6 bases; unmatched bases: 10. The CDR3 sequence: CAISEGGSGVWDTQYF. CDR3 in DNA: TGTGCCATCAGTGAGGGTGGTAGCGGGGTCTGGGATACGCAGTATTTT.

V usage is TRBV28 and J usage is TRBJ2-7; 9 nucleotides agree with TRBD1. The CDR3 extends over 20 amino acids. V dropped 3 bases and J dropped 0; count of bases not matched to a gene: 18. Germline CDR1 and CDR2: MDHEN and SYDVKM. CDR3 in DNA: TGTGCCAGCAGTTTGGGGGACAGGGCCGGTCTCGACGACTTCTCCTACGAGCAGTACTTC. Translated, it gives CASSLGDRAGLDDFSYEQYF.

This chain uses TRBV28 with TRBJ2-7; 8 nucleotides agree with TRBD1. CDR1 MDHEN and CDR2 SYDVKM come from the germline V gene. The CDR3 runs 16 residues. With 5 bases clipped from V and 1 base from J, the junction kept 10 bases outside the gene matches. The CDR3: CASSKIPGQASYEQYF. CDR3 sequence (DNA): TGTGCCAGCAGTAAAATACCGGGACAGGCTTCCTACGAGCAGTACTTC.